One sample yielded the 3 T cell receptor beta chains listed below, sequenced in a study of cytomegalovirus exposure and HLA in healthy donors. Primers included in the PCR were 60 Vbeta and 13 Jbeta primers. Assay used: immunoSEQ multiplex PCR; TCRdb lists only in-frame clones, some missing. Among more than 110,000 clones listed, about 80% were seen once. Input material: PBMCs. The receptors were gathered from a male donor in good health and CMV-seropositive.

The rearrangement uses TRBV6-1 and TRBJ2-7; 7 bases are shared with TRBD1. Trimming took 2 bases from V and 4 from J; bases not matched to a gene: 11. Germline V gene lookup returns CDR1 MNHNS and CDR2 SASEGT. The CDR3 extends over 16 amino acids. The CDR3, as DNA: TGTGCCAGCAGTGAATGGTGGGTAGGGGGCGTTTACGAGCAGTACTTC. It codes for CASSEWWVGGVYEQYF.

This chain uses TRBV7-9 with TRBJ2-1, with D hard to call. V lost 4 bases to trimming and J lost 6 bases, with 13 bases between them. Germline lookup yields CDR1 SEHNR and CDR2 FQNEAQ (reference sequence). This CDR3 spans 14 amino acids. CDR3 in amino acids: CASSSYYDLNEQFF. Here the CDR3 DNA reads TGTGCCAGCAGCTCCTACTACGACCTCAATGAGCAGTTCTTC.

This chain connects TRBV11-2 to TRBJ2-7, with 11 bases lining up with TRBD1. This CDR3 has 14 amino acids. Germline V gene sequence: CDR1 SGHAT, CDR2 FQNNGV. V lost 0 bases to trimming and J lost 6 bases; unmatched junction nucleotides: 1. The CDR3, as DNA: TGTGCCAGCAGCTTAGATGGGACAGGGGGCGAGCAGTACTTC. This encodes CASSLDGTGGEQYF.